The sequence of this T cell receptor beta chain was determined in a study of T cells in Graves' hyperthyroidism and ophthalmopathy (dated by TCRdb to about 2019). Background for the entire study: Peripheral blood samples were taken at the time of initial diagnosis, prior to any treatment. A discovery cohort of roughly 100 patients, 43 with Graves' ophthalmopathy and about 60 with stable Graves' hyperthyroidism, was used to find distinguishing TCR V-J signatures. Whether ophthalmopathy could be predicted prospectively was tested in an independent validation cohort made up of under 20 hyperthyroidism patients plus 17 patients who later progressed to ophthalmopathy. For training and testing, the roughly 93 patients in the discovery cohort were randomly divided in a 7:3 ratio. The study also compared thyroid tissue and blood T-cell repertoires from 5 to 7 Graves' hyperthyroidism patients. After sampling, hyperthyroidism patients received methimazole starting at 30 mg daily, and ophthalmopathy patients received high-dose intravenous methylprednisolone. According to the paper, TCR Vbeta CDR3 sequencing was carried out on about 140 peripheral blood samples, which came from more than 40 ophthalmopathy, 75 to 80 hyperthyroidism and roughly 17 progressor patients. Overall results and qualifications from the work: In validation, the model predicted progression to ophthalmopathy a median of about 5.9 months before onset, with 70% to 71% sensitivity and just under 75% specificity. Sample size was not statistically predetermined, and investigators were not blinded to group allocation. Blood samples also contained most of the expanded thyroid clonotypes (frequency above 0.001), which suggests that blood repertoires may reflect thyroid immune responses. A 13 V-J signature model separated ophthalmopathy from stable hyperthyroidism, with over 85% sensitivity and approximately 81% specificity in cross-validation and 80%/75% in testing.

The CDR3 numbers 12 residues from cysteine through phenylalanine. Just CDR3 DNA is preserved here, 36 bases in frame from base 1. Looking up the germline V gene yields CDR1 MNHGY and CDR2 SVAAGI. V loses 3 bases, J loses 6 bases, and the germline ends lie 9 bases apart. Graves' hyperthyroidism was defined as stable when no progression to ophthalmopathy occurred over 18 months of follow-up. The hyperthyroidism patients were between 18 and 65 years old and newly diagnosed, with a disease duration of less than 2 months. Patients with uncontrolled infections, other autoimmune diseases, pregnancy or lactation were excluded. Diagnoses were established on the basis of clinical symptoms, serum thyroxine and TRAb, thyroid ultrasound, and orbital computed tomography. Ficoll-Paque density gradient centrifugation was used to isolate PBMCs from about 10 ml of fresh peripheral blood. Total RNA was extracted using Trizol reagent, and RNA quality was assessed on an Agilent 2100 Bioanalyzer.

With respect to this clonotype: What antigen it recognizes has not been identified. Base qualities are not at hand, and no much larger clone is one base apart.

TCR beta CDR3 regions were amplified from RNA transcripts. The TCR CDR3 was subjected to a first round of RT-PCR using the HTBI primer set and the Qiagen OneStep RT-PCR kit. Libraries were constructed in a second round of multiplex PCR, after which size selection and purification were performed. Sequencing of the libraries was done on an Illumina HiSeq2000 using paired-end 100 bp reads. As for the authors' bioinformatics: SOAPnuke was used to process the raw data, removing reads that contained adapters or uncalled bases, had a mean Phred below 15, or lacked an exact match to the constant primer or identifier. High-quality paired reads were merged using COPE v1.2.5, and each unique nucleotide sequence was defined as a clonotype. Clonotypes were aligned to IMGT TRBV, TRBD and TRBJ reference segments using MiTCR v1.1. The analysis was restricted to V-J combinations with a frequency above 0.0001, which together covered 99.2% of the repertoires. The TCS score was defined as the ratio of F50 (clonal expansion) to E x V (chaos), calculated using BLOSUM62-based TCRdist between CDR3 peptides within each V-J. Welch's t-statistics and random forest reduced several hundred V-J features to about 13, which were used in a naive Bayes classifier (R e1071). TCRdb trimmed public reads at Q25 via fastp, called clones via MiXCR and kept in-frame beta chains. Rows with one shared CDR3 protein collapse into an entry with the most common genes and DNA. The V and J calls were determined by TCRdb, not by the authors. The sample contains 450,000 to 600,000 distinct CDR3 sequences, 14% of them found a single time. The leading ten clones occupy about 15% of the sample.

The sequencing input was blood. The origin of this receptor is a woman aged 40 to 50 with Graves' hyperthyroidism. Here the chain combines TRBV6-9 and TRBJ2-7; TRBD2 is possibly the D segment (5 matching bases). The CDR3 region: CASSYLGGEQYF. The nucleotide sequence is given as TGTGCCAGCAGTTACCTTGGAGGCGAGCAGTACTTC.